This T cell receptor (beta chain) is from a study of CD8 T cells in Susac syndrome. When the RNA was reverse transcribed, random hexamers were used with an input of roughly 0.45 to 1 ug. By means of immunoSEQ multiplex PCR, TCR beta CDR3 spanning 54 Vbeta and 13 Jbeta underwent amplification. MiXCR was run by TCRdb on the immunoSEQ multiplex PCR reads, yielding one entry per CDR3 protein. Here the sample spans 100,000 to 150,000 distinct CDR3 sequences, around 94% being singletons. Germline CDR1 and CDR2: LNHDA and SQIVND (reference sequence). V was pared by 3 bases and J by 1 base, with 12 bases between. The CDR3 length is 15 residues.

This sequence joins TRBV19 and TRBJ1-1; D might be TRBD1 (6 bases). Specimen: CD8+ T cells from PBMCs. This clonotype was obtained from a human donor with Susac syndrome. The CDR3 reads CASSITGTTNTEAFF. CDR3 in DNA: TGTGCCAGTAGTATCACCGGGACAACGAACACTGAAGCTTTCTTT.